Listed here are 17 T cell receptor beta chains from one sample, sequenced in a study of T cell repertoires in cytomegalovirus infection. No antigens are known for them. TCRdb reprocessed the reads with MiXCR, giving one entry per CDR3 protein. The data contain around 360,000 distinct CDR3 sequences, nearly 35% of them seen just once; the ten biggest clones take up around an eighth. The sample here was cultured PBMCs, taken from culture after CMV antigen stimulation. Every receptor here comes from a human donor in good health (CMV status not recorded). Some clones in this sample may be carry-over from other donors' samples.

This clonotype has more than one count but fewer than ten. The chain combines TRBV7-2 with TRBJ1-2; D is undetermined. CDR1 is SGHTA, CDR2 FQGNSA, per germline. CDR3 length: 10 residues. The V gene lost 10 bases and the J gene lost 8 bases, with 11 bases spanning the gap. CDR3 nucleotides: TGTGCCATCACCCTGCGAGGCTACACCTTC. Its translation: CAITLRGYTF. Full variable domain (missing parts from reference TRBV7-2 and TRBJ1-2): GAGVSQSPSNKVTEKGKDVELRCDPISGHTALYWYRQSLGQGLEFLIYFQGNSAPDKSGLPSDRFSAERTGGSVSTLTIQRTQQEDSAVYLCAITLRGYTFGSGTRLTVV.

V and J are TRBV10-2 and TRBJ1-2; D remains ambiguous. The V end lost 6 bases, the J end lost 5 bases, and 13 bases lay between the germline ends. Germline V gene data show CDR1 as WSHSY and CDR2 as SAAADI. CDR3 length equals 13 residues. CDR3: CASRFRGGYGYTF. Here the CDR3 DNA reads TGCGCCAGCAGATTCCGAGGAGGGTATGGCTACACCTTC.

This clonotype came up a few times. This chain links TRBV28 with TRBJ2-1, with TRBD2 matching over 10 bases. The germline gives CDR1 MDHEN, CDR2 SYDVKM. V lost 4 bases to trimming and J lost 8 bases; unmatched junction nucleotides: 5. The CDR3 is 14 residues long. The CDR3, as DNA: TGTGCCAGCAGTTCCAGCGGGAGGGCATATGAGCAGTTCTTC. Amino acid sequence: CASSSSGRAYEQFF.

V and J are TRBV7-2 and TRBJ2-1; D remains unclear. The V gene lost 1 base and the J gene lost 3 bases, with 10 bases spanning the gap. There are 15 residues in the CDR3. CDR1 is SGHTA, CDR2 FQGNSA, per germline. This CDR3 is CASSLGLPLYNEQFF. The CDR3 bases are TGTGCCAGCAGCTTAGGACTCCCGCTCTACAATGAGCAGTTCTTC.

In this sample, this clonotype turned up a few times. The chain couples TRBV4-1 to TRBJ2-5; D is unclear. The ends were cut back, 1 base at V and 5 bases at J, with 11 bases in the middle. CDR3 length: 14 residues. Germline V CDR1 and CDR2: MGHRA, YSYEKL. CDR3 sequence: CASSQVNSLETQYF. DNA of the CDR3: TGCGCCAGCAGCCAAGTAAACAGCCTGGAGACCCAGTACTTC.

This clonotype was counted ten times or more. The J gene is TRBJ2-1, the V gene TRBV28; a possible D gene is TRBD2 (5 bases). The CDR3 totals 13 residues. The germline V gene has CDR1 MDHEN and CDR2 SYDVKM. The V end lost 2 bases, the J end lost 9 bases, and 11 bases lay between the germline ends. The CDR3 region is CASSLRLASEQFF. Here the CDR3 DNA reads TGTGCCAGCAGTTTACGGCTAGCAAGTGAGCAGTTCTTC.

Only a few counts were recorded for this clonotype. J is TRBJ1-1 and V is TRBV7-9; D is undetermined. Trimming took 5 bases from V and 7 from J, leaving 11 bases between them. Germline values: CDR1 SEHNR, CDR2 FQNEAQ (reference sequence). The CDR3 totals 12 residues. CDR3 sequence reads: CASSQRAVEAFF. The CDR3 DNA reads TGTGCCAGCAGCCAGCGGGCTGTTGAAGCTTTCTTT.

The chain employs TRBV4-2 and TRBJ1-2, with TRBD1 identical over 9 bases. V lost 3 bases, J lost 5 bases, and 7 bases stayed unmatched. Per the germline V gene, CDR1 is LGHNA and CDR2 is YNFKEQ. The CDR3 contains 15 residues. The CDR3 nucleotides read TGTGCCAGCAGCCAGGCTTCGGGGACAGGGTATGGCTACACCTTC. Amino acids: CASSQASGTGYGYTF.

This clonotype was detected only a few times. The chain uses TRBV24-1 and TRBJ2-1; a possible D gene is TRBD2 (6 bases). Germline CDR1 and CDR2: KGHDR and SFDVKD. Trimming stripped 7 bases from V and 6 bases from J, with 18 bases between. This CDR3 contains 15 residues. The chain's CDR3 is CATSERTRDRNEQFF. DNA for the CDR3: TGTGCCACCAGCGAACGAACGCGGGACCGCAATGAGCAGTTCTTC.

The CDR3 DNA sequence: TGTGCCAGCAGCCACCCCGGGGCCGGTAACACTGAAGCTTTCTTT. Its translation is CASSHPGAGNTEAFF. The genes are TRBV7-9 and TRBJ1-1, with D maybe TRBD1 (5 bases). The CDR3 has 15 residues. From germline, CDR1 is SEHNR and CDR2 FQNEAQ (reference sequence). The V gene lost 5 bases and the J gene lost 2 bases, with 15 bases spanning the gap. The whole variable domain, remainder taken from reference TRBV7-9 and TRBJ1-1, is DTGVSQNPRHKITKRGQNVTFRCDPISEHNRLYWYRQTLGQGPEFLTYFQNEAQLEKSRLLSDRFSAERPKGSFSTLEIQRTEQGDSAMYLCASSHPGAGNTEAFFGQGTRLTVV.

The chain is built from TRBV11-2 and TRBJ1-5; 9 bases are shared with TRBD1. CDR3 length equals 15 residues. V was pared by 3 bases and J by 3 bases, with 3 bases of the junction left unmatched. The germline V gene encodes CDR1 SGHAT and CDR2 FQNNGV. In DNA form, the CDR3 reads TGTGCCAGCAGCTTCGGGACAGGGTTCAATCAGCCCCAGCATTTT. Its translation: CASSFGTGFNQPQHF. Complete variable domain (other parts from reference TRBV11-2 and TRBJ1-5): EAGVAQSPRYKIIEKRQSVAFWCNPISGHATLYWYQQILGQGPKLLIQFQNNGVVDDSQLPKDRFSAERLKGVDSTLKIQPAKLEDSAVYLCASSFGTGFNQPQHFGDGTRLSIL.

The table lists this clonotype with a few counts. This chain joins TRBV7-2 and TRBJ1-2, with D possibly TRBD1 on 6 matching bases. CDR3 length: 15 amino acids. The germline CDR1 and CDR2 sequences are SGHTA and FQGNSA. V was shortened by 5 bases and J by 5 bases, with 18 bases between the two germline ends. CDR3 sequence (DNA): TGTGCCAGCAGCCAGCAACCGGGACACCTATATGGCTACACCTTC. Amino acids: CASSQQPGHLYGYTF. Full variable domain (missing parts from reference TRBV7-2 and TRBJ1-2): GAGVSQSPSNKVTEKGKDVELRCDPISGHTALYWYRQSLGQGLEFLIYFQGNSAPDKSGLPSDRFSAERTGGSVSTLTIQRTQQEDSAVYLCASSQQPGHLYGYTFGSGTRLTVV.

The chain uses TRBV7-2 and TRBJ2-3; the D gene is possibly TRBD1 (5 bases). Deletions cut 5 bases from V and 10 bases from J, with 13 bases between. Per the germline V gene, CDR1 is SGHTA and CDR2 is FQGNSA. This CDR3 region has 12 residues. Written as DNA, the CDR3 is TGTGCCAGCAGCCCCCGGACACGGGCGCAGTATTTT. Translated: CASSPRTRAQYF. The whole variable domain, remainder taken from reference TRBV7-2 and TRBJ2-3, is GAGVSQSPSNKVTEKGKDVELRCDPISGHTALYWYRQSLGQGLEFLIYFQGNSAPDKSGLPSDRFSAERTGGSVSTLTIQRTQQEDSAVYLCASSPRTRAQYFGPGTRLTVL.

This clonotype was recorded many times. J is TRBJ2-5 and V is TRBV7-8; 8 nucleotides match TRBD2. With 6 bases clipped from V and 5 bases from J, the junction kept 5 bases outside the gene matches. Germline V gene sequence: CDR1 SGHVS, CDR2 FQNEAQ. The CDR3 consists of 13 residues. The DNA of the CDR3 is TGTGCCAGCAGTTTTAGCGGGATTGAGACCCAGTACTTC. Translated: CASSFSGIETQYF.

This clonotype was observed at least ten times. The chain combines TRBV7-2 with TRBJ2-1; weak D call: TRBD2 (5 bases). Trimming shortened V by 1 base and J by 15 bases, and 13 bases separated the two germline ends. Germline V CDR1 and CDR2: SGHTA, FQGNSA. This CDR3 has 12 residues. CDR3 nucleotides: TGTGCCAGCAGCTTAGAGGCTAGCTTTCCGTTCTTC. Translating gives CASSLEASFPFF. Using reference TRBV7-2 and TRBJ2-1 for the parts outside the CDR3, the full variable domain is GAGVSQSPSNKVTEKGKDVELRCDPISGHTALYWYRQSLGQGLEFLIYFQGNSAPDKSGLPSDRFSAERTGGSVSTLTIQRTQQEDSAVYLCASSLEASFPFFGPGTRLTVL.

There are many counts of this clonotype. This chain links TRBV20-1 with TRBJ2-1, with 14 bases lining up with TRBD2. The J segment lost 8 bases and the V segment lost 5 bases, leaving 5 bases of the junction unmatched. The CDR3 runs to 14 residues. Germline values: CDR1 DFQATT, CDR2 SNEGSKA (reference sequence). The CDR3 spells CSAGTSGSGDEQFF. CDR3 sequence (DNA): TGCAGTGCTGGGACTAGCGGGAGTGGGGATGAGCAGTTCTTC.

This sequence joins TRBV6-2 or TRBV6-3 and TRBJ2-1; TRBD2 aligns across 7 bases. CDR3 length: 15 amino acids. V shed 7 bases, J shed 6 bases, and the junction held 12 bases outside the gene matches. Germline loops: CDR1 MNHEY, CDR2 SVGEGT. CDR3: CASTPLGGRINEQFF. As DNA, the CDR3 is TGTGCCAGCACCCCCCTAGGCGGGAGAATCAATGAGCAGTTCTTC.